This TCR beta chain came from a study of Ad26.COV2.S vaccination and SARS-CoV-2 variants. Study results and limitations: It was reported that spike-specific CD8+ and CD4+ T cell responses were substantially broad after vaccination.

As to this clone: Its antigen is currently unknown.

V was shortened by 5 bases and J by 12 bases, with 17 bases between the two germline ends. CDR1 is MNHEY, CDR2 SMNVEV, per germline (reference sequence). CDR3 length: 12 residues. Repertoires were generated with immunoSEQ multiplex PCR, while TCRdb's copy carries only in-frame clones and drops some. The repertoire has some 240,000 clones, around 90% of them found once; the top ten carry 2.9%. Treatment here: roughly 18 received Ad26.COV2.S at low or high dose, single or two shots; 5 received placebo; per-sample allocation not given. The investigators took samples on day 63 after the first vaccine or placebo injection.

This sample comprised peripheral blood, obtained in a trial of Ad26.COV2.S vaccine versus placebo. This chain uses TRBV27 with TRBJ2-7; weak D call: TRBD2 (6 bases). The sequence was collected from a person between 18 and 59 years old who received the Ad26.COV2.S COVID-19 vaccine or a placebo. The CDR3 region is CASSTHQGGLYF. CDR3 DNA sequence: TGTGCCAGCAGTACGCACCAGGGAGGCCTGTACTTC.